This T cell receptor beta chain was sequenced in a study of T-cell memory formation after mild COVID-19. TCRalpha and TCRbeta libraries used 5'RACE with constant-segment primers and UMIs. TCRdb fed the 5' RACE reads into MiXCR, producing one record per CDR3 protein. The repertoire consists of 350,000 to 450,000 distinct CDR3 sequences, with around 19% occurring once and the leading ten covering about 8.8%. This clonotype was counted ten times or more. Its antigen is not identified. The study, taken as a whole, reports: Clones that shrank (day 15 to 85) were balanced CD4/CD8, whereas later expanders leaned CD4+. The study found contracting CD4+ clones mainly in CM and EM and contracting CD8+ clones in EMRA. Cross-reactive memory seemingly joined, as some responding clones were found in pre-infection memory.

The CDR3 is 16 residues long. V was clipped by 6 bases and J by 7 bases, with 22 bases between them. Germline CDR1 SGHTA, CDR2 FQGNSA. The clonotype comes from an adult woman who had mild COVID-19 (a few samples of this study predate the infection). Cell type and time point are not known. The sample comprised PBMCs or a T cell subset sorted from them (not recorded which). This chain connects TRBV7-2 to TRBJ2-1; D perhaps matches TRBD1 (6 bases). The CDR3 here is CASSPEQGSVRNEQFF. Written as DNA, the CDR3 is TGTGCCAGCAGTCCAGAACAGGGATCGGTGAGAAATGAGCAGTTCTTC.